This T cell receptor (beta chain) was identified in a study of spatial heterogeneity in lung cancer. Time point reported: sample taken at primary tumor resection. The study sequenced unsorted whole RNA from tumor, nontumor lung or frozen PBMC. This clonotype occurred many times. MiXCR was run by TCRdb on the 5' RACE reads, yielding one entry per CDR3 protein. The sample carries about 45,000 distinct CDR3 sequences, 12% recorded once. The ends were cut back, 6 bases at V and 4 bases at J, with 10 bases in the middle. Germline loops: CDR1 MDHEN, CDR2 SYDVKM. The CDR3 totals 12 residues. The TCR comes from a female donor with early-stage non-small cell lung cancer. Sample: PBMCs, taken at surgery. The genes are TRBV28 and TRBJ2-7; D not resolved. The CDR3 spells CASRTGIYEQYF. CDR3 sequence (DNA): TGTGCCAGCAGGACTGGAATTTACGAGCAGTACTTC.